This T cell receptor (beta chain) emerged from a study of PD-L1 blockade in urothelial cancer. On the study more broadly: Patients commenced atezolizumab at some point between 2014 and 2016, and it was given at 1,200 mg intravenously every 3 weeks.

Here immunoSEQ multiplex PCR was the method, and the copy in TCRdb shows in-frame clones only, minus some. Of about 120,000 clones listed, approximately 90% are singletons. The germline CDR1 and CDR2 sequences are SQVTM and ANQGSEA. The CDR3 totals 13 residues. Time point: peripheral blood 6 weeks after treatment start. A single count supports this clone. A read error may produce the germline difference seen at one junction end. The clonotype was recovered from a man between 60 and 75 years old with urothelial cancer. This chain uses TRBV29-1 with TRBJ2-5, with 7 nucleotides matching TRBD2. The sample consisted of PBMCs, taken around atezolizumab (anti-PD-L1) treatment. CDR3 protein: CSVEGLAEETQYF. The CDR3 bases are TGCAGCGTAGAAGGCCTAGCGGAAGAGACCCAGTACTTC. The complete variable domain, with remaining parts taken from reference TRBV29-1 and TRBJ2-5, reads SAVISQKPSRDICQRGTSLTIQCQVDSQVTMMFWYRQQPGQSLTLIATANQGSEATYESGFVIDKFPISRPNLTFSTLTVSNMSPEDSSIYLCSVEGLAEETQYFGPGTRLLVL.